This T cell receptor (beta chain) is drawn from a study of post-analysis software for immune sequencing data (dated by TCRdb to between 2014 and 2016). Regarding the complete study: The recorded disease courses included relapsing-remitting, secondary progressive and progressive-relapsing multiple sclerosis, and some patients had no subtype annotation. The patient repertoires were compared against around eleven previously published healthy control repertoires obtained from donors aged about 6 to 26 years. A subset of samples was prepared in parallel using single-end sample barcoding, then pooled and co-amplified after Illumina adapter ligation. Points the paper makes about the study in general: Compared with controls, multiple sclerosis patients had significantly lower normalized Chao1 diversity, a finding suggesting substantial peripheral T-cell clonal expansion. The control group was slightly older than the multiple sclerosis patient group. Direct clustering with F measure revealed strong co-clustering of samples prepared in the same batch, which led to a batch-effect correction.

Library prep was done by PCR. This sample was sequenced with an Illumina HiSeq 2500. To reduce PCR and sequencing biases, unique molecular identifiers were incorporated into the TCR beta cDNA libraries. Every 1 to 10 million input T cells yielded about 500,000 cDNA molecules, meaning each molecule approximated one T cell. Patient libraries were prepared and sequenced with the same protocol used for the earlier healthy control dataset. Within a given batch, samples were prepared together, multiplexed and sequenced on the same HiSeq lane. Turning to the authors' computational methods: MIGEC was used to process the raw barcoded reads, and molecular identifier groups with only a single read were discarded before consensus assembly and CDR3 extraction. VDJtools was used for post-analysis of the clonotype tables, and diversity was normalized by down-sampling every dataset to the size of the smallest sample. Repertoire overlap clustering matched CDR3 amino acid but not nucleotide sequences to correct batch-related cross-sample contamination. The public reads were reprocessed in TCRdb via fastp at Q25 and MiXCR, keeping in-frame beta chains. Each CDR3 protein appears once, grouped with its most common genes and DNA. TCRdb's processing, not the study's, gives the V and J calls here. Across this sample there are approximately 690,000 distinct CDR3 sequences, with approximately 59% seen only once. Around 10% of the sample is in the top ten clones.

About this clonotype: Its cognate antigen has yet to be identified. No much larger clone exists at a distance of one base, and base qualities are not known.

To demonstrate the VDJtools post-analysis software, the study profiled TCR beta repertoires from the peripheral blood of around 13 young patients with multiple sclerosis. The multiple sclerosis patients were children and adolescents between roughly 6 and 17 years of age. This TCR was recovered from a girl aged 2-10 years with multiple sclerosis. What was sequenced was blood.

The bases read TGCGCCAGCAGCCTCACCCCGGGGTCCTACAATGAGCAGTTCTTC. This translates into CASSLTPGSYNEQFF. The chain links TRBV5-1 with TRBJ2-1; a tentative D call is TRBD2 (5 bases match). Looking up the germline V gene yields CDR1 SGHRS and CDR2 YFSETQ. Relative to germline, V is 4 bases shorter and J is 1 base shorter, with 12 bases between their ends. Its CDR3 holds 15 amino acids, cysteine through phenylalanine. Of all the DNA, just the CDR3 is kept, 45 bases in frame from base 1. The full variable domain, with segments outside the CDR3 supplied by the reference TRBV5-1 and TRBJ2-1 proteins, appears as KAGVTQTPRYLIKTRGQQVTLSCSPISGHRSVSWYQQTPGQGLQFLFEYFSETQRNKGNFPGRFSGRQFSNSRSEMNVSTLELGDSALYLCASSLTPGSYNEQFFGPGTRLTVL.